This entry lists 25 T cell receptor beta chains sequenced from one sample in a study of blood T cell repertoires in COVID-19. Repertoires were generated with immunoSEQ multiplex PCR, while TCRdb's copy carries only in-frame clones and drops some. The repertoire has about 180,000 clones, about 85% of them found once; the top ten carry roughly 2.9%. The sample taken for sequencing was peripheral blood. Receptors were obtained from a woman aged 30 to 39 with active or convalescent COVID-19.

The V call is TRBV19, the J call TRBJ1-5; D not certain. The CDR3 extends over 12 amino acids. V was shortened by 4 bases and J by 4 bases, with 5 bases between the two germline ends. In germline, CDR1 is LNHDA, CDR2 SQIVND (reference sequence). CDR3 residues: CASSNSNQPQHF. The DNA of the CDR3 is TGTGCCAGTAGTAACTCTAATCAGCCCCAGCATTTT.

The chain employs TRBV5-4 and TRBJ2-5; 7 bases match TRBD1. Per germline, CDR1 SGHNT and CDR2 YYREEE (reference sequence). CDR3 length equals 14 residues. V lost 1 base to trimming and J lost 2 bases; unmatched junction nucleotides: 2. The CDR3: CASSLPGGQETQYF. In nucleotides, the CDR3 is TGTGCCAGCAGCTTGCCAGGGGGACAAGAGACCCAGTACTTC. Using reference TRBV5-4 and TRBJ2-5 for the parts outside the CDR3, the full variable domain is ETGVTQSPTHLIKTRGQQVTLRCSSQSGHNTVSWYQQALGQGPQFIFQYYREEENGRGNFPPRFSGLQFPNYSSELNVNALELDDSALYLCASSLPGGQETQYFGPGTRLLVL.

V usage is TRBV9 and J usage is TRBJ1-2; D may be TRBD1 (6 bases). The CDR3 covers 15 residues. From germline, CDR1 is SGDLS and CDR2 YYNGEE. The V gene lost 3 bases and the J gene lost 7 bases, with 19 bases spanning the gap. Here the CDR3 reads CASSALEMGAGGYTF. The CDR3 DNA is TGTGCCAGCAGCGCCCTGGAAATGGGGGCGGGTGGCTACACCTTC.

V usage is TRBV3-1 (or the pseudogene TRBV3-2) and J usage is TRBJ2-2, with TRBD2 as a possible D gene (7 bases). Trimming removed 1 base at V and 7 bases at J, with 19 bases between. The CDR3 sequence is 17 residues long. From germline, CDR1 is LGHDT and CDR2 YNNKEL (reference sequence). CDR3 protein: CASSQGIGGRLGGELFF. As DNA, the CDR3 is TGTGCCAGCAGCCAAGGAATCGGGGGGCGCCTCGGCGGGGAGCTGTTTTTT.

The V gene is TRBV23-1, the J gene TRBJ1-1, with D possibly being TRBD1 (5 bases). TRBV23-1 is classed as an ORF, of uncertain function. The ends were cut back, 2 bases at V and 5 bases at J, with 27 bases in the middle. CDR3 length: 19 amino acids. In nucleotides, the CDR3 is TGCGCCAGCAGTCAAGTTTCCCCCGGACAAGACCCCGTCGAGACTGAAGCTTTCTTT. This encodes CASSQVSPGQDPVETEAFF.

V usage is TRBV5-1 and J usage is TRBJ2-5; 7 bases are a match to TRBD1. CDR3 length equals 14 residues. The J segment lost 2 bases and the V segment lost 0 bases, leaving 1 base of the junction unmatched. Germline loops: CDR1 SGHRS, CDR2 YFSETQ. Here the CDR3 DNA reads TGCGCCAGCAGCTTGGGGGACAGACAAGAGACCCAGTACTTC. It specifies CASSLGDRQETQYF.

J is TRBJ1-6 and V is TRBV28; maybe TRBD1 (6 bases). This CDR3 has 15 residues. The V end lost 7 bases, the J end lost 6 bases, and 16 bases lay between the germline ends. The germline CDR1 and CDR2 sequences are MDHEN and SYDVKM. The CDR3 region is CASISEQGVNSPLHF. DNA for the CDR3: TGTGCCAGCATTTCCGAACAGGGCGTTAATTCACCCCTCCACTTT.

The chain employs TRBV7-2 and TRBJ2-3, with 8 positions matching TRBD2. With V trimmed by 4 bases and J by 2 bases, 5 bases remained unmatched. The CDR3 length is 15 residues. The germline CDR1 and CDR2 sequences are SGHTA and FQGNSA. The CDR3 coding sequence is TGTGCCAGCAGCTCGGGGGGGTCTACCACAGATACGCAGTATTTT. It encodes CASSSGGSTTDTQYF.

The chain has TRBV2 and TRBJ1-5; D remains unclear. Per the germline V gene, CDR1 is SNHLY and CDR2 is FYNNEI. The CDR3 has 14 residues. The V gene lost 1 base and the J gene lost 6 bases, with 10 bases spanning the gap. CDR3 in DNA: TGTGCCAGCAGTGAAGGCACGCTAGGTCAGCCCCAGCATTTT. Protein: CASSEGTLGQPQHF.

V gene TRBV5-5 combines with J gene TRBJ2-7; 10 nucleotides align to TRBD1. After removal of 4 bases from V and 7 bases from J, the junction contained 8 bases not matched to a gene. Germline V gives CDR1 SGHKS, CDR2 YYEKEE (reference sequence). The CDR3 has 14 amino acids. The CDR3 is CASSPTGGAGEQYF. As DNA, the CDR3 is TGTGCCAGCAGCCCGACAGGGGGCGCGGGGGAGCAGTACTTC.

The chain is built from TRBV15 and TRBJ2-1, with TRBD2 matching 9 bases. J lost 6 bases, V lost 1 base, and 4 bases had no gene match. Germline CDR1 reads LNHNV; CDR2 reads YYDKDF (reference sequence). The CDR3 has 15 amino acids. CDR3 DNA: TGTGCCACCAGCAGAGGCACTAGCGGGCGCAATGAGCAGTTCTTC. This sequence encodes CATSRGTSGRNEQFF.

The chain couples TRBV18 to TRBJ1-5; D not certain. Trimming stripped 8 bases from V and 3 bases from J, with 11 bases between. The CDR3 extends over 13 amino acids. Germline CDR1 is KGHSH and CDR2 is LQKENI. The CDR3 coding sequence is TGTGCCAGCCACCGTGGGCCCAATCAGCCCCAGCATTTT. Residues: CASHRGPNQPQHF.

This rearrangement joins TRBV5-1 to TRBJ2-7, with 9 bases matching TRBD1. With V trimmed by 4 bases and J by 4 bases, 9 bases remained unmatched. Germline V gives CDR1 SGHRS, CDR2 YFSETQ. There are 15 residues in the CDR3. CDR3 coding DNA: TGCGCCAGCAGCGCAACCGGGACAGGGAGGTACGAGCAGTACTTC. Protein: CASSATGTGRYEQYF.

V is TRBV2 and J is TRBJ2-7; 10 bases match TRBD2. CDR3 length equals 17 residues. J was trimmed by 3 bases and V by 10 bases; bases with no gene match: 18. Germline V gene data show CDR1 as SNHLY and CDR2 as FYNNEI. DNA for the CDR3: TGTGCCACCCCACCAGGGGGGGGGCTAGCGGGAGACTACGAGCAGTACTTC. It specifies CATPPGGGLAGDYEQYF.

The chain carries TRBV11-3 and TRBJ2-3, with a possible D match to TRBD2 (6 bases). Trimming removed 3 bases at V and 4 bases at J, with 14 bases between. The CDR3 spans 15 residues. Germline V lookup: CDR1 SGHNT, CDR2 YENEEA. The CDR3 region has the DNA TGTGCCAGCAGCTTTGGGCGGGGAGACTCAGATACGCAGTATTTT. It encodes CASSFGRGDSDTQYF.

V gene TRBV4-1 combines with J gene TRBJ1-2; the match to TRBD1 covers 7 bases. Germline CDR1 and CDR2: MGHRA and YSYEKL. The CDR3 loop spans 16 amino acids. The trim removed 4 bases at V and 4 bases at J, leaving 12 bases unmatched. CDR3 sequence: CASSPISGGKGYGYTF. For the CDR3, the DNA is TGCGCCAGCAGCCCTATATCAGGGGGGAAGGGCTATGGCTACACCTTC.

This chain links TRBV29-1 with TRBJ1-4; the match to TRBD1 covers 7 bases. Germline loops: CDR1 SQVTM, CDR2 ANQGSEA. The ends lost 6 bases at V and 0 bases at J; junction bases unmatched: 7. This CDR3 has 15 amino acids. CDR3 amino acids: CSVDHRGPTNEKLFF. CDR3 DNA: TGCAGCGTCGACCACAGGGGTCCAACTAATGAAAAACTGTTTTTT.

V and J are TRBV5-1 and TRBJ1-2; perhaps TRBD1 as D (6 bases). The V gene lost 4 bases and the J gene lost 2 bases, with 9 bases spanning the gap. CDR1 SGHRS and CDR2 YFSETQ come from the germline V gene. There are 13 residues in the CDR3. This chain's CDR3 is CASSPGQNYGYTF. CDR3 nucleotides: TGCGCCAGCAGCCCCGGACAGAACTATGGCTACACCTTC.

The rearrangement links TRBV27 to TRBJ2-2; D possibly corresponds to TRBD2 (5 bases). V was pared by 6 bases and J by 3 bases, with 14 bases between. Germline lookup yields CDR1 MNHEY and CDR2 SMNVEV (reference sequence). The CDR3 is 15 residues long. CDR3 amino acids: CASRPGNPYTGELFF. CDR3 nucleotides: TGTGCCAGCAGACCGGGGAATCCTTACACCGGGGAGCTGTTTTTT.

Comment on this clone: The same CDR3 is also encoded by other DNA sequences in this sample. The chain links TRBV11-2 to TRBJ2-6; 8 bases line up with TRBD1. The CDR3 extends over 15 amino acids. Unmatched junction bases numbered 4, after V lost 5 bases and J lost 4 bases. From germline, CDR1 is SGHAT and CDR2 FQNNGV. The CDR3 bases are TGTGCCAGCAGCGCTTACAGGGGGGGGGCCAACGTCCTGACTTTC. As protein: CASSAYRGGANVLTF.

This chain links TRBV28 with TRBJ2-7; 7 bases match TRBD2. The length of the CDR3 is 14 residues. CDR1 MDHEN and CDR2 SYDVKM come from the germline V gene. V lost 8 bases and J lost 0; bases outside the gene matches: 7. The CDR3 spells CASGAGTYSYEQYF. For the CDR3, the DNA is TGTGCCAGCGGAGCGGGGACGTACTCCTACGAGCAGTACTTC.

The V call is TRBV5-1, the J call TRBJ1-2; TRBD1 matches 9 bases. This CDR3 has 12 residues. From germline, CDR1 is SGHRS and CDR2 YFSETQ. V lost 6 bases, J lost 6 bases, and 3 bases stayed unmatched. The CDR3 DNA follows: TGCGCCAGCATCGGGGACAGGGATGGCTACACCTTC. Amino acids: CASIGDRDGYTF.

The CDR3: CSVEDRRGGLYETQYF. CDR3 sequence (DNA): TGCAGCGTTGAAGATCGCCGGGGAGGGCTGTACGAGACCCAGTACTTC. The chain is built from TRBV29-1 and TRBJ2-5, with 7 positions matching TRBD2. After removal of 0 bases from V and 5 bases from J, the junction contained 12 bases not matched to a gene. This CDR3 is 16 amino acids long. Looked up from germline, CDR1 is SQVTM and CDR2 is ANQGSEA.

This clone was detected only a few times. The chain couples TRBV7-2 to TRBJ1-5; D is uncertain. V lost 5 bases and J 5 bases, leaving 10 bases between the germline ends. This CDR3 has 13 amino acids. Germline assignment: CDR1 SGHTA and CDR2 FQGNSA. In DNA, the CDR3 is TGTGCCAGCAGCGCCGGGTCGTATCAGCCCCAGCATTTT. This codes for CASSAGSYQPQHF. The whole variable domain, filled in from reference TRBV7-2 and TRBJ1-5, reads GAGVSQSPSNKVTEKGKDVELRCDPISGHTALYWYRQSLGQGLEFLIYFQGNSAPDKSGLPSDRFSAERTGGSVSTLTIQRTQQEDSAVYLCASSAGSYQPQHFGDGTRLSIL.

The rearrangement links TRBV12-3 or TRBV12-4 to TRBJ2-5, with TRBD1 matching over 8 bases. Losses at the gene ends were 6 bases for V and 5 bases for J; bases not matched to a gene: 5. The CDR3 length is 13 residues. CDR3 sequence (DNA): TGTGCCAGCAGCCCAGGGGGCTTGGAGACCCAGTACTTC. This translates into CASSPGGLETQYF.